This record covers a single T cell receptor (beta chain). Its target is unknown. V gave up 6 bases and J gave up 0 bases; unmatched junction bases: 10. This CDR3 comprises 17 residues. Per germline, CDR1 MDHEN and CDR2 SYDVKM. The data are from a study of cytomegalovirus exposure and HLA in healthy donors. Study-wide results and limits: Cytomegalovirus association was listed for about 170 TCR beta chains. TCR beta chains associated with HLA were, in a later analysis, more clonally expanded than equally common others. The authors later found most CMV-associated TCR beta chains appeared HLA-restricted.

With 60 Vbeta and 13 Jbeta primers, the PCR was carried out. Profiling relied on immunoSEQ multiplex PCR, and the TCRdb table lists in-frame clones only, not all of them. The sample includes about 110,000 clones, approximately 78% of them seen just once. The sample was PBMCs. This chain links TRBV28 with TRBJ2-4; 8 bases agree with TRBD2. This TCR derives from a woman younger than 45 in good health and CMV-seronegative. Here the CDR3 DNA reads TGTGCCAGCAGACTAGCGGACATTCGGCTAGCCAAAAACATTCAGTACTTC. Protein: CASRLADIRLAKNIQYF.